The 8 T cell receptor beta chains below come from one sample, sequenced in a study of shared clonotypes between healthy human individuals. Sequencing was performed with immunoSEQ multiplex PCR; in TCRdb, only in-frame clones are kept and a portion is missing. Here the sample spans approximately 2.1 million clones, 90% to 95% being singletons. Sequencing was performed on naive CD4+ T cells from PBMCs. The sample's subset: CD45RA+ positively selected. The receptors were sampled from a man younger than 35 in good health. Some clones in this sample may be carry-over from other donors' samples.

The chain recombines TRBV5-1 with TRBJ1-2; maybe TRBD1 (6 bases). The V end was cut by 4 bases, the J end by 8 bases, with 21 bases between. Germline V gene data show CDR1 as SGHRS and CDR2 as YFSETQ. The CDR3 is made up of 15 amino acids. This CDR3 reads CASSLEGRGKLGYTF. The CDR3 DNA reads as TGCGCCAGCAGCCTGGAGGGCAGGGGCAAATTAGGCTACACCTTC.

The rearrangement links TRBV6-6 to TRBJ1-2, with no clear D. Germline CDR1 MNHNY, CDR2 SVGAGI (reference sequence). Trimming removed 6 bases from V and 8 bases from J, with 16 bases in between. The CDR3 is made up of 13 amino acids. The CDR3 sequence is CASSHPGFGGYTF. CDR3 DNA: TGTGCCAGCAGCCACCCCGGGTTCGGGGGCTACACCTTC.

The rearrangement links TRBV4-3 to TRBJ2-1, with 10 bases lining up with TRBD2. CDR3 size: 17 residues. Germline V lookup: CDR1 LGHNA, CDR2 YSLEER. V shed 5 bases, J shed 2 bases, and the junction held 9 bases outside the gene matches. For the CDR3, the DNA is TGCGCCAGCAGCAGAGAATCCCTAGCGGGAGCCTACAATGAGCAGTTCTTC. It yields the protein CASSRESLAGAYNEQFF.

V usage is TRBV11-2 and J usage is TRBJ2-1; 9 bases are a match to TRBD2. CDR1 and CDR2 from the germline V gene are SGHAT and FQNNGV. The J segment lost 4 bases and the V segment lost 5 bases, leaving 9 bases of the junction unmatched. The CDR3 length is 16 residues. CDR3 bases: TGTGCCAGCAGCACGCGACTAGCGGCCACTTACAATGAGCAGTTCTTC. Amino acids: CASSTRLAATYNEQFF.

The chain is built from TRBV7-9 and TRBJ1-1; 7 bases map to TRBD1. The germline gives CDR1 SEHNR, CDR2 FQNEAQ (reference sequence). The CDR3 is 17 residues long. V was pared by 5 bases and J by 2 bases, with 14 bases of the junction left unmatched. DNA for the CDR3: TGTGCCAGCAGCCGACTGGACCGGGACAGCCTCAACACTGAAGCTTTCTTT. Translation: CASSRLDRDSLNTEAFF.

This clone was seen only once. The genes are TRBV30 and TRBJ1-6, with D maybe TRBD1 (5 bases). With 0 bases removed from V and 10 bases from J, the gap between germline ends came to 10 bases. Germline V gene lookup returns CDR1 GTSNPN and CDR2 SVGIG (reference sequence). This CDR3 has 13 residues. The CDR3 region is CAWSVLGESPLHF. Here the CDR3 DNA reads TGTGCCTGGAGTGTACTAGGGGAGTCACCCCTCCACTTT.

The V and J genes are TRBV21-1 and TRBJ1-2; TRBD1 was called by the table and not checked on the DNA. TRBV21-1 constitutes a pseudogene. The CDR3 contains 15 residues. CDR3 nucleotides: TGTGCCAGCAGCAGCCGAAGCAGGCATTGCTATGGCTACACCTTC. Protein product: CASSSRSRHCYGYTF.

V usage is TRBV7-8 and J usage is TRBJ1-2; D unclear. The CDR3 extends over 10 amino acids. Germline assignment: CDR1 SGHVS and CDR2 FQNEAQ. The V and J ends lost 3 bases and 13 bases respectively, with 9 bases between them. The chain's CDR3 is CASSLDSGTF. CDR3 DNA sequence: TGTGCCAGCAGCTTGGACTCCGGCACCTTC.